The rows below give T cell receptor beta chains drawn from one sample of a study of T cell responses to AZD1222 COVID-19 vaccine. Profiling relied on immunoSEQ multiplex PCR, and the TCRdb table lists in-frame clones only, not all of them. The table records roughly 70,000 clones, around nine tenths of them present only once. The starting material was peripheral blood, obtained 28 days after the second dose of the MenACWY control vaccine. The receptors stem from an adult who received the MenACWY meningococcal vaccine as a control. Each CDR3 is given with its conserved first and last residue. The D gene is left open where the match is weak. Rows give clone size only sometimes, using once, few, many, or a class for an expanded clone.

d_gene,abundance,v_gene,j_gene,CDR3aa,CDR3nt
NA,NA,TRBV7-2,TRBJ2-2,CASSQHTRGTGELFF,TGTGCCAGCAGCCAACACACCCGTGGCACCGGGGAGCTGTTTTTT
NA,NA,TRBV5-4,TRBJ2-1,CASSFFPSSYNEQFF,TGTGCCAGCAGCTTCTTTCCCAGCTCCTACAATGAGCAGTTCTTC
TRBD1,once,TRBV10-3,TRBJ2-1,CAIRKGARNNEQFF,TGTGCCATCAGGAAGGGGGCGAGGAACAATGAGCAGTTCTTC
NA,NA,TRBV2,TRBJ1-3,CASSEWGNTIYF,TGTGCCAGCAGTGAATGGGGAAACACCATATATTTT
TRBD1,NA,TRBV28,TRBJ1-2,CASSSGQNYGYTF,TGTGCCAGCAGTTCGGGACAGAATTATGGCTACACCTTC
TRBD1,NA,TRBV5-1,TRBJ2-1,CASSLGAGGRYNEQFF,TGCGCCAGCAGCTTGGGGGCAGGGGGTAGGTACAATGAGCAGTTCTTC
NA,NA,TRBV6-5,TRBJ1-6,CASSYPGTPGGSPLHF,TGTGCCAGCAGTTACCCGGGGACACCCGGAGGTTCACCCCTCCACTTT
NA,NA,TRBV7-3,TRBJ2-3,CASRPEREEKQQDTQYF,TGTGCCAGCAGGCCCGAGAGGGAGGAGAAGCAGCAAGATACGCAGTATTTT
TRBD1,few,TRBV7-9,TRBJ1-3,CASSRSRGPADVSGNTIYF,TGTGCCAGCAGCCGTTCGAGGGGGCCCGCTGACGTCTCTGGAAACACCATATATTTT
NA,NA,TRBV6-5,TRBJ1-4,CASRPPNEKLFF,TGTGCCAGCAGGCCCCCGAATGAAAAACTGTTTTTT
NA,NA,TRBV3-1/TRBV3-2,TRBJ1-3,CASSVGSGNTIYF,TGTGCCAGCAGCGTGGGCTCTGGAAACACCATATATTTT
TRBD2,once,TRBV19,TRBJ2-2,CASTTGGSGTGELFF,TGTGCCAGTACCACGGGAGGGAGTGGAACCGGGGAGCTGTTTTTT
TRBD1,NA,TRBV7-2,TRBJ2-2,CASSPRWDRVSTGELFF,TGTGCCAGCTCACCCCGATGGGACAGGGTATCAACCGGGGAGCTGTTTTTT
NA,NA,TRBV24-1,TRBJ1-3,CATSDESSGNTIYF,TGTGCCACCAGTGACGAGAGCTCTGGAAACACCATATATTTT
TRBD1,NA,TRBV18,TRBJ2-2,CASSPPTGVDTGELFF,TGTGCCAGCTCACCTCCGACAGGGGTTGACACCGGGGAGCTGTTTTTT
NA,NA,TRBV19,TRBJ1-2,CASRPSGSLNYGYTF,TGTGCCAGTAGGCCCTCAGGAAGCCTTAACTATGGCTACACCTTC
TRBD2,NA,TRBV6-2/TRBV6-3,TRBJ2-5,CASSGAGGWETQYF,TGTGCCAGCAGTGGAGCGGGAGGATGGGAGACCCAGTACTTC
TRBD1,NA,TRBV10-2,TRBJ2-1,CASRQGNNEQFF,TGCGCCAGCAGACAGGGGAACAATGAGCAGTTCTTC